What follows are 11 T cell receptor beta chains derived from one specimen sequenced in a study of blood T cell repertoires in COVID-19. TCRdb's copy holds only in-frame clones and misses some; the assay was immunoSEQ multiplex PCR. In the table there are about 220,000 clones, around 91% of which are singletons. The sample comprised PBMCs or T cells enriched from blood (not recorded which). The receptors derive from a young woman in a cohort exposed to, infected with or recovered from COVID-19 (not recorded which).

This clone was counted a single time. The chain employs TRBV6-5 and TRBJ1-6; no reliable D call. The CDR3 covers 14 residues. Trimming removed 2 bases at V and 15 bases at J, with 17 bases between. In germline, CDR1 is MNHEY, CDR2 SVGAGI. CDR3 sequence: CASSYSRERYGLHF. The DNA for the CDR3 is TGTGCCAGCAGTTACAGTCGGGAGAGATATGGCCTCCACTTT.

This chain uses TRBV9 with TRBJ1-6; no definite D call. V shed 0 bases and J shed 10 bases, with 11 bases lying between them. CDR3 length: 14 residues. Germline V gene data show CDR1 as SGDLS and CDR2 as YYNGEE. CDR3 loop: CASSVAGEASPLHF. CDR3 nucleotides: TGTGCCAGCAGCGTAGCCGGCGAGGCCTCACCCCTCCACTTT. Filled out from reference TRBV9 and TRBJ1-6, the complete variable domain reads DSGVTQTPKHLITATGQRVTLRCSPRSGDLSVYWYQQSLDQGLQFLIQYYNGEERAKGNILERFSAQQFPDLHSELNLSSLELGDSALYFCASSVAGEASPLHFGNGTRLTVT.

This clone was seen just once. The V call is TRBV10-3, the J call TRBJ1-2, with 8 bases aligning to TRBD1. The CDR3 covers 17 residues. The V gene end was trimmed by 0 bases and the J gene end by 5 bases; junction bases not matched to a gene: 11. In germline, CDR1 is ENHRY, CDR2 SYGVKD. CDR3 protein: CAISESETGEVLYGYTF. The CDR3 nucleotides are TGTGCCATCAGTGAGTCAGAGACAGGGGAGGTGCTATATGGCTACACCTTC.

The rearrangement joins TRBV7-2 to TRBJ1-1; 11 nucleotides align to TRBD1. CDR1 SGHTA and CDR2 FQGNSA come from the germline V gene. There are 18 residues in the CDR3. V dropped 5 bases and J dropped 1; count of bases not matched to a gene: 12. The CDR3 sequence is CASSPTFGTGGRNTEAFF. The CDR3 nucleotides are TGTGCCAGCAGCCCTACATTTGGGACAGGGGGAAGGAACACTGAAGCTTTCTTT.

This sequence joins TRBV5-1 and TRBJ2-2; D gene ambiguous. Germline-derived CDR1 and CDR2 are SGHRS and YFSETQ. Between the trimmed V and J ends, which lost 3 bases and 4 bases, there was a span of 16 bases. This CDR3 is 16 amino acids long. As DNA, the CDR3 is TGCGCCAGCAGCTCCTACACATTAGCATCCACCGGGGAGCTGTTTTTT. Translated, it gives CASSSYTLASTGELFF.

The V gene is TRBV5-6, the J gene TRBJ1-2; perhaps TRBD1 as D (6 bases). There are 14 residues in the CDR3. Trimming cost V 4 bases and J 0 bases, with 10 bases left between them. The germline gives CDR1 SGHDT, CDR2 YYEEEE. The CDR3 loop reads CASSVQGTNYGYTF. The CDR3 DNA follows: TGTGCCAGCAGCGTGCAGGGGACTAACTATGGCTACACCTTC.

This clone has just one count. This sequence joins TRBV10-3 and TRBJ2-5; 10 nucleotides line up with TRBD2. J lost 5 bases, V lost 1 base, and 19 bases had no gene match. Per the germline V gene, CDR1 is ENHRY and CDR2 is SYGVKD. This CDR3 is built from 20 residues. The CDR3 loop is CAISEYGQVSPGTSEETQYF. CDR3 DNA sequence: TGTGCCATCAGTGAGTATGGACAGGTCAGCCCCGGGACTAGCGAGGAGACCCAGTACTTC.

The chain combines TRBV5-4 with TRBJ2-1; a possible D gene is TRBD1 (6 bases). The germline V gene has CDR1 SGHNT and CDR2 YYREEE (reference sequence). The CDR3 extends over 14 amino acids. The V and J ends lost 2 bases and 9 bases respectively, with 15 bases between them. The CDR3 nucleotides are TGTGCCAGCAGCTTCATGGCAGGGGAAAGTGAGCAGTTCTTC. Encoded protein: CASSFMAGESEQFF.

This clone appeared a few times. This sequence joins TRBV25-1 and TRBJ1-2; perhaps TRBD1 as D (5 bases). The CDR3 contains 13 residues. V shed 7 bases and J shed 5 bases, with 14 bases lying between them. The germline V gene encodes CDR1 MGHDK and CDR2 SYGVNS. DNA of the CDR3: TGTGCCAGCACTAAACAGGAACAATATGGCTACACCTTC. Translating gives CASTKQEQYGYTF.

The CDR3 spells CASSSTGGTEAFF. The DNA of the CDR3 is TGTGCCAGCAGTTCTACAGGGGGCACTGAAGCTTTCTTT. V usage is TRBV28 and J usage is TRBJ1-1; 8 nucleotides match TRBD1. Germline V gene lookup returns CDR1 MDHEN and CDR2 SYDVKM. The CDR3 loop spans 13 amino acids. V gave up 4 bases and J gave up 4 bases; unmatched junction bases: 2.

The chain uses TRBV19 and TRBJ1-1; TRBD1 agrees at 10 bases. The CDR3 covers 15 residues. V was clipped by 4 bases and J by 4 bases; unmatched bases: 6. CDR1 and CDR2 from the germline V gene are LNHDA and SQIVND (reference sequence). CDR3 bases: TGTGCCAGTAGTACTGGGACAGGGGCTATCACTGAAGCTTTCTTT. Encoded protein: CASSTGTGAITEAFF.